This T cell receptor beta chain originates from a study of shared clonotypes between healthy human individuals. Each sorted subset replicate got 200 ng genomic DNA, tens of thousands of genomes. Sequenced by immunoSEQ multiplex PCR; TCRdb stores in-frame clones only, minus some. The sample records fewer than 400,000 clones, roughly 70% being singletons. With respect to this clone: No antigen is known for it.

Study-wide results and caveats: Among donors, clonotype sharing was expected to be affected by sequencing depth. Clonotypes shared by all four sorted-subset donors had higher generation probabilities than non-shared clonotypes.

The V gene end was trimmed by 3 bases and the J gene end by 4 bases; junction bases not matched to a gene: 9. The CDR3 runs 16 residues. Germline V gene lookup returns CDR1 ENHRY and CDR2 SYGVKD. The material sequenced was memory CD4+ T cells sorted from blood. The subset denotes: CD45RA-negative fraction. The source of this sequence is a man aged 30 to 45 in good health. The genes are TRBV10-3 and TRBJ2-1; 7 bases are shared with TRBD1. The CDR3 here is CAISELRDRPYNEQFF. The DNA of the CDR3 is TGTGCCATCAGTGAACTCCGGGACAGACCTTACAATGAGCAGTTCTTC.